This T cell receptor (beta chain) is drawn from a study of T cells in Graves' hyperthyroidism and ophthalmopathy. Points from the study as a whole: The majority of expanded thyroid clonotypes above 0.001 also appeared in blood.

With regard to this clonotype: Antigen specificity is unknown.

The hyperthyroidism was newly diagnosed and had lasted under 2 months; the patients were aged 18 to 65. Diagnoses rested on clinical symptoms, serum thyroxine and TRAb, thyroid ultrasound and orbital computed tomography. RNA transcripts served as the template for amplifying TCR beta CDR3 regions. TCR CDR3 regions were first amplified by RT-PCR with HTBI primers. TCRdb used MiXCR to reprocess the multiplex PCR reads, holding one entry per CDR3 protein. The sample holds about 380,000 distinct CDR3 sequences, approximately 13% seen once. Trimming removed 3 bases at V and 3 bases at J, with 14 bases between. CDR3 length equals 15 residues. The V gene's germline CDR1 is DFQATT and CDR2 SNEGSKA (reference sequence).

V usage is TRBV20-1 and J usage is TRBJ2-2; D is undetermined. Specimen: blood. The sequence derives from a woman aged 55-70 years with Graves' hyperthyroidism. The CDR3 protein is CSARIYSRDTGELFF. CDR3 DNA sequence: TGCAGTGCTAGGATCTACAGTAGGGACACCGGGGAGCTGTTTTTT.